A selection of T cell receptor beta chains follows, all from one sample in a study of blood T cell repertoires in COVID-19. Data came from immunoSEQ multiplex PCR; TCRdb stores just in-frame clones and leaves some out. The sample lists some 37,000 clones; approximately 88% were seen once. The material sequenced was peripheral blood. The source is a woman in her seventies with acute or convalescent COVID-19. The CDR3 runs from the conserved cysteine through the conserved F or W. D genes are given only for firm matches. Not every row has a clone size; where given, it reads once, few, many or a size class.

j_gene,v_gene,d_gene,abundance,CDR3nt,CDR3aa
TRBJ2-3,TRBV3-1/TRBV3-2,.,.,TGTGCCAGCAGCCAAGACGGGACAGATACGCAGTATTTT,CASSQDGTDTQYF
TRBJ1-3,TRBV5-1,TRBD1,once,TGCGCCAGCAGCTTGGGGGGACAGGTCCGATCTGGAAACACCATATATTTT,CASSLGGQVRSGNTIYF
TRBJ2-3,TRBV19,.,.,TGTGCCAGTAGTTGGACTTTGACAGATACGCAGTATTTT,CASSWTLTDTQYF
TRBJ2-5,TRBV7-2,TRBD2,.,TGTGCCAGCAGCTTAGCTAGGGGACTAAGGGAGGAGACCCAGTACTTC,CASSLARGLREETQYF
TRBJ2-1,TRBV27,TRBD2,.,TGTGCCAGCATGGCGGGGGGGCAGCTTAGTGAGCAGTTCTTC,CASMAGGQLSEQFF
TRBJ1-2,TRBV20-1,.,.,TGCACCGCGGGAGGTAACTATGGCTACACCTTC,CTAGGNYGYTF
TRBJ2-4,TRBV5-1,TRBD2,once,TGCGCCAGCAGCTTGGTCCCTAGCGGGAGTGAGGGCATTCAGTACTTC,CASSLVPSGSEGIQYF
TRBJ2-2,TRBV5-1,.,.,TGCGCCAGCCGCCCGACTAGTTCGACCACCGGGGAGCTGTTTTTT,CASRPTSSTTGELFF
TRBJ2-1,TRBV25-1,.,.,TGTGCCAGCAGTGACCCTCTTTCGGTCAATGAGCAGTTCTTC,CASSDPLSVNEQFF
TRBJ1-1,TRBV23-1,TRBD1,.,TGCGCCAGCAGTCAAAACAGGGGGCTAAACACTGAAGCTTTCTTT,CASSQNRGLNTEAFF
TRBJ2-1,TRBV5-6,.,few,TGTGCCAGCAGCTTGGTATCGCCGCGGCCTGAGCAGTTCTTC,CASSLVSPRPEQFF
TRBJ1-2,TRBV7-8,.,.,TGTGCCAGCAGCTTCTCCGGGGCAGGGGTTGGCTACACCTTC,CASSFSGAGVGYTF
TRBJ2-2,TRBV5-1,.,.,TGCGCCAGCAGCTTGGCCGTAAGACAGGGAGGCACCGGGGAGCTGTTTTTT,CASSLAVRQGGTGELFF
TRBJ1-5,TRBV19,TRBD1,.,TGTGCCAGTAGTGGACAGGGACTCAATCAGCCCCAGCATTTT,CASSGQGLNQPQHF
TRBJ2-1,TRBV7-6,.,.,TGTGCCAGCAGCTTGAGCGGACCTCTGGATTACAATGAGCAGTTCTTC,CASSLSGPLDYNEQFF
TRBJ1-2,TRBV4-3,.,.,TGCGCCAGCAGCCAAGTCCTGGGGTCCGAAGCGGGGGGCTACACCTTC,CASSQVLGSEAGGYTF
TRBJ1-5,TRBV15,.,.,TGTGCCACCAGCAGAGGGGGCGGCAATCAGCCCCAGCATTTT,CATSRGGGNQPQHF
TRBJ1-4,TRBV7-9,TRBD1,.,TGTGCCAGCAGCTCTGAACGGGACAGGACCCCCGAAAAACTGTTTTTT,CASSSERDRTPEKLFF
TRBJ2-2,TRBV5-1,.,.,TGCGCCAGCAGCTTGGGTCAGAACACCGGGGAGCTGTTTTTT,CASSLGQNTGELFF
TRBJ2-5,TRBV18,TRBD1,.,TGTGCCAGCTCACGAACCGCAACGGACAGGCAATGGGAGACCCAGTACTTC,CASSRTATDRQWETQYF
TRBJ1-1,TRBV6-5,.,.,TGTGCCAGCAGTTACTCAACAGGGAACACTGAAGCTTTCTTT,CASSYSTGNTEAFF
TRBJ1-2,TRBV15,TRBD1,.,TGTGCCACCAGCAGAGACCGACAGGGCCGCTACACCTTC,CATSRDRQGRYTF
TRBJ1-6,TRBV30,TRBD1,once,TGTGCCTGGAGTTTTGGACAGGGTAATTCACCCCTCCACTTT,CAWSFGQGNSPLHF
TRBJ1-1,TRBV5-5,.,.,TGTGCCAGCAGCATCCGTAGTGACACTGAAGCTTTCTTT,CASSIRSDTEAFF
TRBJ1-1,TRBV4-3,.,few,TGCGCCAGCAGCCAAGGAGTGAACACTGAAGCTTTCTTT,CASSQGVNTEAFF
TRBJ2-1,TRBV2,TRBD1,.,TGTGCCAGCTCACAGGGCAGGGGGAGTTGGAATGAGCAGTTCTTC,CASSQGRGSWNEQFF
TRBJ1-2,TRBV6-5,.,few,TGTGCCACCTTGTCAGGAGGGATCAACTATGGCTACACCTTC,CATLSGGINYGYTF
TRBJ2-5,TRBV5-1,TRBD2,.,TGCGCCAGCAGTGAGGTAGCGGGGTTTGAAGAGACCCAGTACTTC,CASSEVAGFEETQYF
TRBJ2-3,TRBV10-1,.,few,TGCGCCAGCAGTGAGTTAGAGGGGGGGCATAGGAGAACGCAGTATTTT,CASSELEGGHRRTQYF
TRBJ1-4,TRBV12-3/TRBV12-4,.,.,TGTGCCAGCAGTTCGGACGGGATCGGAAAACTGTTTTTT,CASSSDGIGKLFF
TRBJ2-1,TRBV29-1,.,.,TGCAGCGTTGAGCGGGGACCGAATGAGCAGTTCTTC,CSVERGPNEQFF
TRBJ1-2,TRBV5-1,.,.,TGCGCCAGCAGGGGGGAGGGTGCGAATGGCTACACCTTC,CASRGEGANGYTF
TRBJ2-2,TRBV5-1,TRBD1,few,TGCGCCAGCAGCTTTTTTGGGACAGGGGGTGAGGAGCTGTTTTTT,CASSFFGTGGEELFF
TRBJ1-6,TRBV4-3,.,.,TGCGCCAGCAGCCAAGAGCGGCTGGATTCACCCCTCCACTTT,CASSQERLDSPLHF
TRBJ1-2,TRBV7-9,.,.,TGTGCCAGCAGCCCGGCTGACAGTGTAGGATATGGCTACACCTTC,CASSPADSVGYGYTF
TRBJ1-2,TRBV6-2/TRBV6-3,TRBD1,.,TGTGCCAGCAGTTACCCAGGGACAGTGTATGGCTACACCTTC,CASSYPGTVYGYTF
TRBJ2-6,TRBV28,.,.,TGTGCCAGCAGTGGGGCGTGGGGCTCTGGGGCCAACGTCCTGACTTTC,CASSGAWGSGANVLTF
TRBJ2-1,TRBV9,.,.,TGTGCCAGCTCCCCAGCCGGGTCGGGCTACAATGAGCAGTTCTTC,CASSPAGSGYNEQFF
TRBJ2-3,TRBV6-5,TRBD1,.,TGTGCCAGCAACGACAGGGGAGGTAGCACAGATACGCAGTATTTT,CASNDRGGSTDTQYF
TRBJ2-5,TRBV19,TRBD1,once,TGTGCCAGTAGTACGGGCGGGACAGGTCGGGAGACCCAGTACTTC,CASSTGGTGRETQYF
TRBJ2-1,TRBV11-2,.,once,TGTGCCAGCAGCTTGTATTCCTATAACAATGAGCAGTTCTTC,CASSLYSYNNEQFF
TRBJ1-1,TRBV27,TRBD1,.,TGTGCCAGCTTGAGGGGACAGTGGGGTGAAGCTTTCTTT,CASLRGQWGEAFF